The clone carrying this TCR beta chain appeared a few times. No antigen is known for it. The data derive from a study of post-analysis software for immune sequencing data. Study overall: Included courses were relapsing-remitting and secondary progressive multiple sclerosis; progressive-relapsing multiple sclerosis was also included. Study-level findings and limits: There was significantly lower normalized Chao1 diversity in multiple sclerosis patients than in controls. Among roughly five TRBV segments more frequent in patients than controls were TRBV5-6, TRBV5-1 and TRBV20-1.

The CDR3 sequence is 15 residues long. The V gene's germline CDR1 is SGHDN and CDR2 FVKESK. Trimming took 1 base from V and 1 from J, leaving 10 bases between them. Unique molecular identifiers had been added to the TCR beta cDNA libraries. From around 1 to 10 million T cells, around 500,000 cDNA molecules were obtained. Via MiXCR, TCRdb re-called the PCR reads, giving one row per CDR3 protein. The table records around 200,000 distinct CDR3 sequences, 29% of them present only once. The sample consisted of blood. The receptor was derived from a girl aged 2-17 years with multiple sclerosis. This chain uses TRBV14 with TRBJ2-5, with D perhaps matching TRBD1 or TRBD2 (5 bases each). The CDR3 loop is CASSQVRGPQETQYF. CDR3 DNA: TGTGCCAGCAGCCAAGTTCGGGGCCCCCAAGAGACCCAGTACTTC.